Listed below are T cell receptor beta chains from one sample, sequenced in a study of T cell repertoires in cytomegalovirus infection. TCRdb re-called the reads with MiXCR, one entry per CDR3 protein. Of about 740,000 distinct CDR3 sequences in the sample, approximately 34% were seen once. The sample consisted of PBMCs. These receptors were collected from a human donor in good health (CMV status not recorded). Some clones in this sample may be carry-over from other donors' samples. Both conserved end residues are part of each CDR3. Each record gives: CDR3 DNA, CDR3 protein, D gene, clone size, J gene, V gene. D genes are given only for firm matches. A row's size may be missing; if present it is once, few, many or a size class.

DNA: TGCGCCAGCAGCTTGGTTGGAGTGCGGGACACTGAAGCTTTCTTT
CDR3: CASSLVGVRDTEAFF
D: NA
size: few
J: TRBJ1-1
V: TRBV5-1

DNA: TGTGCCAGCAGCTTGGTTGGGGGAGTAGACACCGGGGAGCTGTTTTTT
CDR3: CASSLVGGVDTGELFF
D: NA
size: NA
J: TRBJ2-2
V: TRBV5-4

DNA: TGTGCCAGCAGTTTATCGGTCCTAGGGGGGGGGGAGACCCAGTACTTC
CDR3: CASSLSVLGGGETQYF
D: NA
size: NA
J: TRBJ2-5
V: TRBV27

DNA: TGTGCCAGCAGCCCCCGTGCGACCCTAGAGACCCAGTACTTC
CDR3: CASSPRATLETQYF
D: NA
size: few
J: TRBJ2-5
V: TRBV7-9

DNA: TGTGCCAGCAGCTATAACCCGGGGACTAGCGGGCAACGGGAGCAGTTCTTC
CDR3: CASSYNPGTSGQREQFF
D: TRBD2
size: NA
J: TRBJ2-1
V: TRBV6-5

DNA: TGTGCCATCAGTGAGTCGAGAGTGAACTATGGCTACACCTTC
CDR3: CAISESRVNYGYTF
D: NA
size: NA
J: TRBJ1-2
V: TRBV10-3

DNA: TGTGCCAGCAGCATCCTGGACAGGGGGCAGGAGACCCAGTACTTC
CDR3: CASSILDRGQETQYF
D: TRBD1
size: many
J: TRBJ2-5
V: TRBV7-2

DNA: TGTGCCAGCAGCTTAAGGTTGGCTGAAGCTTTCTTT
CDR3: CASSLRLAEAFF
D: NA
size: many
J: TRBJ1-1
V: TRBV7-2

DNA: TGCAGTGCTTGCAAGAGTCTGAGCTCCTACAATGAGCAGTTCTTC
CDR3: CSACKSLSSYNEQFF
D: NA
size: NA
J: TRBJ2-1
V: TRBV20-1

DNA: TGTGCCAGCAGCCTCTACCTCGGTTCGGGCCTTTACACTGAAGCTTTCTTT
CDR3: CASSLYLGSGLYTEAFF
D: NA
size: few
J: TRBJ1-1
V: TRBV7-9

DNA: TGTGCCAGCAGCTGGTCTGGGGGGAGCATCTATGGCTACACCTTC
CDR3: CASSWSGGSIYGYTF
D: NA
size: NA
J: TRBJ1-2
V: TRBV5-6

DNA: TGTGCCAGCAGTCCACGCGGGGGGGGGAGGGGCAATCAGCCCCAGCATTTT
CDR3: CASSPRGGGRGNQPQHF
D: NA
size: NA
J: TRBJ1-5
V: TRBV12-3/TRBV12-4

DNA: TGTGCCAGCAGCGCCGGGACAGGGCGGACAGATACGCAGTATTTT
CDR3: CASSAGTGRTDTQYF
D: TRBD1
size: NA
J: TRBJ2-3
V: TRBV28

DNA: TGTGCCAGCAGCTTAGACCGGGCCGGGAATCAGCCCCAGCATTTT
CDR3: CASSLDRAGNQPQHF
D: NA
size: many
J: TRBJ1-5
V: TRBV7-8

DNA: TGTGCCATCAGAAGGACTCTCCCCTCGGACTATGGCTACACCTTC
CDR3: CAIRRTLPSDYGYTF
D: NA
size: few
J: TRBJ1-2
V: TRBV10-3

DNA: TGTGCCAGCTGCCCAGGTGCCTACGGCAATCAGCCCCAGCATTTT
CDR3: CASCPGAYGNQPQHF
D: NA
size: few
J: TRBJ1-5
V: TRBV6-1

DNA: TGTTCCGGGGGCAGGGCCTCTGGAAACACCATATATTTT
CDR3: CSGGRASGNTIYF
D: NA
size: NA
J: TRBJ1-3
V: TRBV28

DNA: TGTGCCAGCAGCTTGGAAGGGGGGCTTGTCTATGGCTACACCTTC
CDR3: CASSLEGGLVYGYTF
D: NA
size: once
J: TRBJ1-2
V: TRBV5-4

DNA: TGTGCCAGCATCACCTACCCGGGTGGCTACACCTTC
CDR3: CASITYPGGYTF
D: NA
size: few
J: TRBJ1-2
V: TRBV6-1

DNA: TGTGCCAGCAGTTCCACCCGTTCTAACTATAGAAACTATGGCTACACCTTC
CDR3: CASSSTRSNYRNYGYTF
D: NA
size: NA
J: TRBJ1-2
V: TRBV7-2

DNA: TGCGCCAGCAGCCAAGAAACAATCCCCCGTGGCAGGGCGGGGGAGACCCAGTACTTC
CDR3: CASSQETIPRGRAGETQYF
D: NA
size: NA
J: TRBJ2-5
V: TRBV4-1

DNA: TGTGCCAGCAGTTTACGACAGGCAAACTATGGCTACACCTTC
CDR3: CASSLRQANYGYTF
D: NA
size: once
J: TRBJ1-2
V: TRBV6-6

DNA: TGTGCCAGCAGTTCATACACGGGACAGGGGAACCAGCCCCAGCATTTT
CDR3: CASSSYTGQGNQPQHF
D: TRBD1
size: few
J: TRBJ1-5
V: TRBV28

DNA: TGTGCCAGCAGCTTATGGGCAGGGAACACCGGGGAGCTGTTTTTT
CDR3: CASSLWAGNTGELFF
D: NA
size: NA
J: TRBJ2-2
V: TRBV11-2

DNA: TGTGCCAGCAGCCAAGATACCGGGGGGGCCTCCAGTGAGCAGTTCTTC
CDR3: CASSQDTGGASSEQFF
D: TRBD2
size: many
J: TRBJ2-1
V: TRBV4-2

DNA: TGTGCCACCAGTGATTTTTTAGCGGGGGTGACAGATACGCAGTATTTT
CDR3: CATSDFLAGVTDTQYF
D: TRBD2
size: NA
J: TRBJ2-3
V: TRBV24-1

DNA: TGTGCCAGCAGTTTAGTGCGGCAGGGGAACTATGGCTACACCTTC
CDR3: CASSLVRQGNYGYTF
D: NA
size: once
J: TRBJ1-2
V: TRBV12-3/TRBV12-4

DNA: TGCAGCGTTGCTAGCGGGAGTACCAATGAGCAGTTCTTC
CDR3: CSVASGSTNEQFF
D: TRBD2
size: NA
J: TRBJ2-1
V: TRBV29-1

DNA: TGTGCCAGTAGTATCTTTTTAGGGGCATTTTCTTCTGGGGCCAACGTCCTGACTTTC
CDR3: CASSIFLGAFSSGANVLTF
D: NA
size: NA
J: TRBJ2-6
V: TRBV19

DNA: TGTGCCAGCAGCTCCCAGACAGGGGCAGGAAACACCATATATTTT
CDR3: CASSSQTGAGNTIYF
D: TRBD1
size: few
J: TRBJ1-3
V: TRBV11-2

DNA: TGCGCCAGCAGCCAAGATCGCTGGAATGAGCAGTTCTTC
CDR3: CASSQDRWNEQFF
D: NA
size: NA
J: TRBJ2-1
V: TRBV4-1

DNA: TGTGCCAGCATCCCTATAGGGACCTGGGAGCAGTTCTTC
CDR3: CASIPIGTWEQFF
D: NA
size: few
J: TRBJ2-1
V: TRBV7-6

DNA: TGTGCCAGCAGCCACACACGGACAGTCGGCACAGATACGCAGTATTTT
CDR3: CASSHTRTVGTDTQYF
D: NA
size: few
J: TRBJ2-3
V: TRBV7-8

DNA: TGCAGTGCCCCCCGGCAGGTACTGGGGAATGAGCAGTTCTTC
CDR3: CSAPRQVLGNEQFF
D: NA
size: NA
J: TRBJ2-1
V: TRBV20-1

DNA: TGTGCCAGCAGTTTGGCCGGAGACTATGGCTCCACCTTC
CDR3: CASSLAGDYGSTF
D: NA
size: NA
J: TRBJ1-2
V: TRBV27

DNA: TGTGCCAGCAGTCCCCCGGGACTAAGGGGAAACACCATATATTTT
CDR3: CASSPPGLRGNTIYF
D: NA
size: many
J: TRBJ1-3
V: TRBV28

DNA: TGTGCCAGCAGCCCAAGGAGGGGGGAGGGCCAAGCTTTCTTT
CDR3: CASSPRRGEGQAFF
D: NA
size: few
J: TRBJ1-1
V: TRBV7-9

DNA: TGTGCCAGCAGCTTAGAGACAGCTACCACAGATACGCAGCATTTT
CDR3: CASSLETATTDTQHF
D: NA
size: NA
J: TRBJ1-5
V: TRBV7-6

DNA: TGTGCCAGCCGAAGGAGGGTGAACACTGAAGCTTTCTTT
CDR3: CASRRRVNTEAFF
D: NA
size: many
J: TRBJ1-1
V: TRBV19

DNA: TGTGCCAGCAGCTTAGCGCGTACATTCTATGGCTACACCTTC
CDR3: CASSLARTFYGYTF
D: NA
size: many
J: TRBJ1-2
V: TRBV7-2

DNA: TGCGCCAGCTCTGACGGGGGAATCCAAGAGACCCAGTACTTC
CDR3: CASSDGGIQETQYF
D: NA
size: NA
J: TRBJ2-5
V: TRBV5-1

DNA: TGTGCCAGCAGCTATGCGGTATCCGAGCAGTACTTC
CDR3: CASSYAVSEQYF
D: NA
size: NA
J: TRBJ2-7
V: TRBV7-9

DNA: TGCGCCAGCAGCTTGGAAGGCAGGGCGGGTCAGCCCCAGCATTTT
CDR3: CASSLEGRAGQPQHF
D: NA
size: NA
J: TRBJ1-5
V: TRBV5-1

DNA: TGTGCCACCAACTGGGGGGTCGGCACTGAAGCTTTCTTT
CDR3: CATNWGVGTEAFF
D: NA
size: once
J: TRBJ1-1
V: TRBV15